The clone carrying this T cell receptor beta chain showed up just once. Different DNA sequences within this sample yield the same CDR3. Original analysis: Estimated nucleated cell counts came from reference gene primer amplification. The data were produced by immunoSEQ multiplex PCR, yet TCRdb's version contains in-frame clones alone and is incomplete. V and J calls and clone size are those listed in that table; D and trimming were worked out from the DNA. The sample yields approximately 260,000 clones, around 90% seen once. Cohort allocation depended upon clinical history that participants reported. The CDR3 runs 17 residues. The trim removed 1 base at V and 0 bases at J, leaving 2 bases unmatched. Germline loops: CDR1 KGHSH, CDR2 LQKENI. This record comes from a study of blood T cell repertoires in COVID-19. Study-level background: Material from acute and convalescent COVID-19 was sourced from the United States, Italy and Spain. Sample material is recorded as cDNA or gDNA derived from T cells, B-cell-depleted T cells, or PBMCs.

Material for sequencing was PBMCs or T cells enriched from blood (not recorded which). The genes are TRBV18 and TRBJ2-3; TRBD2 agrees at 12 bases. The receptor was derived from a woman aged 30 to 39 with acute COVID-19. The CDR3 DNA reads as TGTGCCAGCTCACCACGGACTAGCGGGGCAAGCACAGATACGCAGTATTTT. Amino acids: CASSPRTSGASTDTQYF.